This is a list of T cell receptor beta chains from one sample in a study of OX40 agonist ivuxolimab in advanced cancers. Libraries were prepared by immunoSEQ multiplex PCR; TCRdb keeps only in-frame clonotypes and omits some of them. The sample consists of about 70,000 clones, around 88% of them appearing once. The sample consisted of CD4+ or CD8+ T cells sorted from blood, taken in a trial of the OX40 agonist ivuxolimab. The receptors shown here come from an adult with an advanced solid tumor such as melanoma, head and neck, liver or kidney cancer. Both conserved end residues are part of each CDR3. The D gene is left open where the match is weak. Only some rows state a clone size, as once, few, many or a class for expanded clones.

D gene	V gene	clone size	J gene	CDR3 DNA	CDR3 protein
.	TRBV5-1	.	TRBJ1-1	TGCGCCAGCAGCTTGGTTCCGGGCGCGGACACTGAAGCTTTCTTT	CASSLVPGADTEAFF
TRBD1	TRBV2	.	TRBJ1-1	TGTGCCAGCTGTCGGACAGGGGAGAACACTGAAGCTTTCTTT	CASCRTGENTEAFF
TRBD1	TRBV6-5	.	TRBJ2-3	TGTGCCAGCAGTTATGGGACAGGGGCCGTTGATACGCAGTATTTT	CASSYGTGAVDTQYF
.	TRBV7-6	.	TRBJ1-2	TGTGCCAGCAGCTTCTCAGGGGCGCGAGGCTACACCTTC	CASSFSGARGYTF
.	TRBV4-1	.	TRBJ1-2	TGCGCCAGCAGCTCAATCCCAGGATGGGCGGAAGGCTACACCTTC	CASSSIPGWAEGYTF
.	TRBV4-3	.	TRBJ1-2	TGCGCCAGCAGCCAGTGGGGGAATGGCTACACCTTC	CASSQWGNGYTF
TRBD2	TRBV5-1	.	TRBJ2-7	TGCGCCAGCGGAACTAGCGGCTACGAGCAGTACTTC	CASGTSGYEQYF
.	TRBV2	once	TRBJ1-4	TGTGCCAGCAGTGAGAGAAGGAATGAAAAACTGTTTTTT	CASSERRNEKLFF
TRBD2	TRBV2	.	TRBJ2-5	TGTGCCAGCGGCAGACTAGCAGTCGGGGAGACCCAGTACTTC	CASGRLAVGETQYF
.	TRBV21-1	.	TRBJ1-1	TGTGCCAGCAGCAAAGGGGGACAGGATAACACTGAAGCTTTCTTT	CASSKGGQDNTEAFF
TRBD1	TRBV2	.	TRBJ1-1	TGTGCCAGCAGGCAAGCGACAGGGATTGGCACTGAAGCTTTCTTT	CASRQATGIGTEAFF
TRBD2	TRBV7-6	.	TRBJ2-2	TGTGCCAGCAGCTCGGGACTAGCGGGAGTCACCGGGGAGCTGTTTTTT	CASSSGLAGVTGELFF
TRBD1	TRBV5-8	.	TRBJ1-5	TGTGCCAGCAGCCACTTCCAGGGGGATCAGCCCCAGCATTTT	CASSHFQGDQPQHF
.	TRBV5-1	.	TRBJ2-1	TGCGCCAGCAGCCCCCTCCCAGGGGTGAATGAGCAGTTCTTC	CASSPLPGVNEQFF
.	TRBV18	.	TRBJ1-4	TGTGCCAGCTCACCCGGTGAAAAACTGTTTTTT	CASSPGEKLFF
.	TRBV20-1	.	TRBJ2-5	TGCAGTGCTTTACAAGAGACCCAGTACTTC	CSALQETQYF
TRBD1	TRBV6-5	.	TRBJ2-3	TGTGCCAGCAGTTACTCAGGACAGGGGGACACAGATACGCAGTATTTT	CASSYSGQGDTDTQYF
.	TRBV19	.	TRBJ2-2	TGTGCCAGTAGGGAGGGAGGGAACACCGGGGAGCTGTTTTTT	CASREGGNTGELFF
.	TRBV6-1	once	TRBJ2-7	TGTGCCAGCAGTGAAAAGGTGTGGCAGTACTTC	CASSEKVWQYF
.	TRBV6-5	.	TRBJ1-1	TGTGCCAGCAGTCAAGGAATGAACACTGAAGCTTTCTTT	CASSQGMNTEAFF
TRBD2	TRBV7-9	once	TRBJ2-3	TGTGCCAGCACCGATTTGAGCGGGAGTTCAGATACGCAGTATTTT	CASTDLSGSSDTQYF
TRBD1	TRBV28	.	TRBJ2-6	TGTGCCAGCAGTACTCCGGGACAGGGGGCGCAGGGGGCCAACGTCCTGACTTTC	CASSTPGQGAQGANVLTF
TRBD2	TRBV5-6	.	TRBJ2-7	TGTGCCAGCAGCTTGATTACGGGAGGGGAGAGCGAGCAGTACTTC	CASSLITGGESEQYF
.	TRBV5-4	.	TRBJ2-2	TGTGCCAGCAGCTTCGGGGCGGATGGGGAGCTGTTTTTT	CASSFGADGELFF
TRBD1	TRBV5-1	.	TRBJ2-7	TGCGCCAGCAGCTGGGACAGGGGGTCCTACGAGCAGTACTTC	CASSWDRGSYEQYF
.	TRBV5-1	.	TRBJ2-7	TGCGCCAGCTCATCTTGGGCAGACGGCTACGAGCAGTACTTC	CASSSWADGYEQYF
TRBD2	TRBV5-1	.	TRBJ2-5	TGCGCCAGTAAACAACTAGCGGGAAACCAAGAGACCCAGTACTTC	CASKQLAGNQETQYF
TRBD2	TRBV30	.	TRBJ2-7	TGTGCCTGGAACAGCGGGAGAAGCTCCTACGAGCAGTACTTC	CAWNSGRSSYEQYF
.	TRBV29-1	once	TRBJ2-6	TGCAGCGTTGACTCTGGGGCCAACGTCCTGACTTTC	CSVDSGANVLTF
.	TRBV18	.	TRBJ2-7	TGTGCCAGCTCACGTGGACAGAACTACGAGCAGTACTTC	CASSRGQNYEQYF
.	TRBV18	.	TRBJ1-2	TGTGCCAGCTCACCTGAGACAGGCACTACCGATGGCTACACCTTC	CASSPETGTTDGYTF
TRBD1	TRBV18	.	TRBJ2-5	TGTGCCAGCTCATCGCTCCCCCCGGGACAGCAAGAGACCCAGTACTTC	CASSSLPPGQQETQYF
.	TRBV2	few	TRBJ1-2	TGTGCCAGCAGTGAAGCGTCGGGACGGCGCTATGGCTACACCTTC	CASSEASGRRYGYTF
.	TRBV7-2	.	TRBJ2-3	TGTGCCAGCAGCATGGGCTCGGGCACAGATACGCAGTATTTT	CASSMGSGTDTQYF
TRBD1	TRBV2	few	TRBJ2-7	TGTGCCAGCAGTGAAGGATTAGGGACAGGACTCTACGAGCAGTACTTC	CASSEGLGTGLYEQYF
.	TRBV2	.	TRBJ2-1	TGTGCCAGCAGTGGAGAACGGGGGACCTACAATGAGCAGTTCTTC	CASSGERGTYNEQFF
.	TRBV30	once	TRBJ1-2	TGTGCCTCGGACAGAAACTATGGCTACACCTTC	CASDRNYGYTF
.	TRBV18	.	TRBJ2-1	TGTGCCAGCTCACCAGGCCCTTACAATGAGCAGTTCTTC	CASSPGPYNEQFF
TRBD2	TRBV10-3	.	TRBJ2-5	TGTGCCATCAGTGAAGCGGGGGGGCCGGGGGAGACCCAGTACTTC	CAISEAGGPGETQYF